A selection of T cell receptor beta chains follows, all from one sample in a study of T-cell memory formation after mild COVID-19. Using its own MiXCR run on the 5' RACE reads, TCRdb lists one record per CDR3 protein. The data contain 450,000 or so distinct CDR3 sequences, more than 20% of them singletons. The sample consisted of PBMCs or a T cell subset sorted from them (not recorded which). The origin of the receptors is an adult woman who had mild COVID-19 (a few samples of this study predate the infection). Cell type and time point are not known. The CDR3 runs from the conserved cysteine through the conserved F or W. Each record gives: V gene, clone size, J gene, D gene, CDR3 protein, CDR3 DNA. A D gene is named only where the DNA matches it firmly. Only part of the rows carry a size: once, few, many, or a class if the clone is expanded.

v_gene: TRBV7-8; abundance: NA; j_gene: TRBJ1-2; d_gene: TRBD1; CDR3aa: CASSLNRGIIPYGYTF; CDR3nt: TGTGCCAGCAGCTTAAACAGGGGGATCATTCCATATGGCTACACCTTC
v_gene: TRBV7-8; abundance: many; j_gene: TRBJ2-5; d_gene: NA; CDR3aa: CASSYPREETQYF; CDR3nt: TGTGCCAGCAGCTATCCCAGGGAAGAGACCCAGTACTTC
v_gene: TRBV6-4; abundance: few; j_gene: TRBJ2-4; d_gene: NA; CDR3aa: CASSDSNWDGPNIQYF; CDR3nt: TGTGCCAGCAGTGACTCGAACTGGGACGGACCGAACATTCAGTACTTC
v_gene: TRBV3-1; abundance: few; j_gene: TRBJ2-1; d_gene: NA; CDR3aa: CASSQEGLPRNNEQFF; CDR3nt: TGTGCCAGCAGCCAAGAGGGCCTACCCCGGAACAATGAGCAGTTCTTC
v_gene: TRBV7-2; abundance: NA; j_gene: TRBJ2-7; d_gene: NA; CDR3aa: CASSSDSYYEQYF; CDR3nt: TGTGCCAGCAGCTCAGACAGCTACTACGAGCAGTACTTC
v_gene: TRBV11-1; abundance: once; j_gene: TRBJ1-2; d_gene: NA; CDR3aa: CASSSRGEAGGYTF; CDR3nt: TGTGCCAGCAGCTCAAGGGGGGAAGCAGGGGGCTACACCTTC
v_gene: TRBV12-3/TRBV12-4; abundance: NA; j_gene: TRBJ2-7; d_gene: TRBD1; CDR3aa: CASRPEQGNYEQYF; CDR3nt: TGTGCCAGCAGGCCTGAACAGGGGAACTACGAGCAGTACTTC
v_gene: TRBV2; abundance: NA; j_gene: TRBJ2-7; d_gene: TRBD2; CDR3aa: CASSETSGSIDEQYF; CDR3nt: TGTGCCAGCAGCGAGACTAGCGGGAGTATCGACGAGCAGTACTTC
v_gene: TRBV7-9; abundance: NA; j_gene: TRBJ1-4; d_gene: NA; CDR3aa: CASSFSLEGNEKLFF; CDR3nt: TGTGCCAGCAGCTTCTCTTTAGAAGGCAATGAAAAACTGTTTTTT
v_gene: TRBV20-1; abundance: many; j_gene: TRBJ2-7; d_gene: NA; CDR3aa: CSARRDYEQYF; CDR3nt: TGCAGTGCTAGACGGGACTACGAGCAGTACTTC
v_gene: TRBV5-8; abundance: few; j_gene: TRBJ1-2; d_gene: TRBD1; CDR3aa: CASSLDRGIYGYTF; CDR3nt: TGTGCCAGCAGCCTGGACAGGGGAATCTATGGCTACACCTTC
v_gene: TRBV28; abundance: NA; j_gene: TRBJ1-3; d_gene: TRBD1; CDR3aa: CASSPIAGQGKGGNTIYF; CDR3nt: TGTGCCAGCAGCCCTATCGCCGGACAGGGCAAAGGAGGAAACACCATATATTTT
v_gene: TRBV10-3; abundance: NA; j_gene: TRBJ2-7; d_gene: NA; CDR3aa: CAISENEGAREQYF; CDR3nt: TGTGCCATCAGTGAGAACGAAGGGGCGCGCGAGCAGTACTTC
v_gene: TRBV5-1; abundance: few; j_gene: TRBJ2-3; d_gene: TRBD2; CDR3aa: CASSGTSGGGDTQYF; CDR3nt: TGCGCCAGCAGCGGAACTAGCGGGGGAGGAGATACGCAGTATTTT
v_gene: TRBV11-3; abundance: NA; j_gene: TRBJ2-1; d_gene: NA; CDR3aa: CASSLAQTRYNEQFF; CDR3nt: TGTGCCAGCAGCTTAGCCCAGACGCGCTACAATGAGCAGTTCTTC
v_gene: TRBV7-9; abundance: few; j_gene: TRBJ2-5; d_gene: TRBD2; CDR3aa: CASSTGLVEETQYF; CDR3nt: TGTGCCAGCAGCACCGGACTAGTCGAAGAGACCCAGTACTTC
v_gene: TRBV7-2; abundance: many; j_gene: TRBJ2-4; d_gene: TRBD2; CDR3aa: CASSFQRGLTKNIQYF; CDR3nt: TGTGCCAGCAGCTTTCAGCGGGGTCTGACCAAAAACATTCAGTACTTC
v_gene: TRBV5-1; abundance: NA; j_gene: TRBJ2-7; d_gene: NA; CDR3aa: CASSLAFSGCGGEQYF; CDR3nt: TGCGCCAGCAGCTTGGCCTTCAGTGGGTGTGGTGGCGAGCAGTACTTC
v_gene: TRBV29-1; abundance: few; j_gene: TRBJ2-3; d_gene: NA; CDR3aa: CSVAEGLGTQYF; CDR3nt: TGCAGCGTTGCCGAGGGGTTAGGCACGCAGTATTTT
v_gene: TRBV24-1; abundance: NA; j_gene: TRBJ1-5; d_gene: NA; CDR3aa: CATGEAGREGQPQHF; CDR3nt: TGTGCCACTGGGGAGGCCGGGCGCGAAGGTCAGCCCCAGCATTTT
v_gene: TRBV6-6; abundance: few; j_gene: TRBJ1-4; d_gene: NA; CDR3aa: CASSYEIGFREKLFF; CDR3nt: TGTGCCAGCAGTTACGAAATCGGGTTTAGGGAAAAACTGTTTTTT
v_gene: TRBV20-1; abundance: NA; j_gene: TRBJ1-2; d_gene: NA; CDR3aa: CSPLSNYGYTF; CDR3nt: TGCAGTCCCCTATCTAACTATGGCTACACCTTC
v_gene: TRBV9; abundance: NA; j_gene: TRBJ2-3; d_gene: NA; CDR3aa: CASSVLVKDTQYF; CDR3nt: TGTGCCAGCAGCGTTTTAGTTAAGGATACGCAGTATTTT
v_gene: TRBV7-9; abundance: NA; j_gene: TRBJ1-5; d_gene: NA; CDR3aa: CASSLGLDQPQHF; CDR3nt: TGTGCCAGCAGCTTGGGACTCGATCAGCCCCAGCATTTT
v_gene: TRBV24-1; abundance: few; j_gene: TRBJ2-1; d_gene: TRBD2; CDR3aa: CATSGLAENNEQFF; CDR3nt: TGTGCCACCTCGGGACTAGCGGAGAACAATGAGCAGTTCTTC
v_gene: TRBV12-3/TRBV12-4; abundance: NA; j_gene: TRBJ2-3; d_gene: TRBD2; CDR3aa: CASSLSASGGDTQYF; CDR3nt: TGTGCCAGCAGTTTATCCGCTAGCGGGGGGGATACGCAGTATTTT
v_gene: TRBV12-3/TRBV12-4; abundance: NA; j_gene: TRBJ2-1; d_gene: NA; CDR3aa: CASSFPGARAYNEQFF; CDR3nt: TGTGCCAGCAGTTTTCCGGGGGCCCGTGCCTACAATGAGCAGTTCTTC
v_gene: TRBV5-1; abundance: many; j_gene: TRBJ2-1; d_gene: TRBD1; CDR3aa: CASSSGTGTYNEQFF; CDR3nt: TGCGCCAGCAGCTCCGGGACAGGGACCTACAATGAGCAGTTCTTC
v_gene: TRBV12-3/TRBV12-4; abundance: NA; j_gene: TRBJ2-1; d_gene: TRBD1; CDR3aa: CASSSSQGLVNEQFF; CDR3nt: TGTGCCAGCAGTTCTTCACAGGGGCTGGTCAATGAGCAGTTCTTC
v_gene: TRBV6-5; abundance: few; j_gene: TRBJ1-1; d_gene: NA; CDR3aa: CASSLGGAVYTEAFF; CDR3nt: TGTGCCAGCAGTTTGGGGGGCGCGGTGTACACTGAAGCTTTCTTT
v_gene: TRBV3-1; abundance: few; j_gene: TRBJ2-1; d_gene: NA; CDR3aa: CASSQDQGRGDEQFF; CDR3nt: TGTGCCAGCAGCCAAGATCAGGGCAGGGGCGATGAGCAGTTCTTC
v_gene: TRBV7-9; abundance: few; j_gene: TRBJ2-2; d_gene: TRBD1; CDR3aa: CASSPGQGKNVGELFF; CDR3nt: TGTGCCAGCAGCCCCGGACAGGGTAAAAACGTCGGGGAGCTGTTTTTT
v_gene: TRBV9; abundance: NA; j_gene: TRBJ2-7; d_gene: NA; CDR3aa: CASSPAPFGRDSYEQYF; CDR3nt: TGTGCCAGCAGCCCCGCCCCTTTCGGTAGGGACTCCTACGAGCAGTACTTC
v_gene: TRBV12-3/TRBV12-4; abundance: few; j_gene: TRBJ2-1; d_gene: TRBD2; CDR3aa: CASSFSGDSYNEQFF; CDR3nt: TGTGCCAGCAGTTTTAGCGGGGACTCCTACAATGAGCAGTTCTTC
v_gene: TRBV12-3/TRBV12-4; abundance: NA; j_gene: TRBJ2-1; d_gene: NA; CDR3aa: CASSRRDTYLNEQFF; CDR3nt: TGTGCCAGCAGCCGCCGGGACACGTATCTCAATGAGCAGTTCTTC
v_gene: TRBV7-9; abundance: NA; j_gene: TRBJ2-5; d_gene: TRBD1; CDR3aa: CASSRIQDRGQETQYF; CDR3nt: TGTGCCAGCAGCCGAATCCAAGACAGGGGGCAGGAGACCCAGTACTTC
v_gene: TRBV7-6; abundance: few; j_gene: TRBJ1-5; d_gene: NA; CDR3aa: CASSLAGRHDQPQHF; CDR3nt: TGTGCCAGCAGCTTAGCGGGAAGGCACGATCAGCCCCAGCATTTT
v_gene: TRBV30; abundance: NA; j_gene: TRBJ2-5; d_gene: NA; CDR3aa: CAWSVGSSGETQYF; CDR3nt: TGTGCCTGGAGTGTTGGGTCCTCTGGAGAGACCCAGTACTTC
v_gene: TRBV13; abundance: few; j_gene: TRBJ2-1; d_gene: TRBD2; CDR3aa: CASSLASGRALSYNEQFF; CDR3nt: TGTGCCAGCAGCTTGGCTAGCGGGAGGGCCCTTTCCTACAATGAGCAGTTCTTC
v_gene: TRBV7-9; abundance: few; j_gene: TRBJ1-2; d_gene: NA; CDR3aa: CASSLAGTANYGYTF; CDR3nt: TGTGCCAGCAGCTTAGCAGGCACAGCGAACTATGGCTACACCTTC
v_gene: TRBV4-2; abundance: few; j_gene: TRBJ2-7; d_gene: NA; CDR3aa: CASSQGQVDYEQYF; CDR3nt: TGTGCCAGCAGCCAAGGACAGGTCGATTACGAGCAGTACTTC
v_gene: TRBV4-2; abundance: NA; j_gene: TRBJ2-7; d_gene: TRBD2; CDR3aa: CASSRGLAGVGEQYF; CDR3nt: TGTGCCAGCAGCCGGGGACTAGCGGGAGTTGGCGAGCAGTACTTC
v_gene: TRBV27; abundance: few; j_gene: TRBJ2-5; d_gene: NA; CDR3aa: CASSMGQRQETQYF; CDR3nt: TGTGCCAGCAGTATGGGACAAAGACAAGAGACCCAGTACTTC
v_gene: TRBV4-2; abundance: NA; j_gene: TRBJ2-2; d_gene: NA; CDR3aa: CASSQDPGTWAGELFF; CDR3nt: TGTGCCAGCAGCCAAGATCCGGGGACTTGGGCCGGGGAGCTGTTTTTT
v_gene: TRBV7-2; abundance: many; j_gene: TRBJ2-2; d_gene: NA; CDR3aa: CASSPAGGTGELFF; CDR3nt: TGTGCCAGCAGCCCCGCTGGGGGCACCGGGGAGCTGTTTTTT
v_gene: TRBV3-1; abundance: NA; j_gene: TRBJ1-5; d_gene: NA; CDR3aa: CASSQVGGNQPQHF; CDR3nt: TGTGCCAGCAGCCAAGTGGGGGGCAATCAGCCCCAGCATTTT
v_gene: TRBV7-9; abundance: many; j_gene: TRBJ2-1; d_gene: NA; CDR3aa: CASSFIRDAHNEQFF; CDR3nt: TGTGCCAGCAGCTTCATCCGGGACGCGCACAATGAGCAGTTCTTC
v_gene: TRBV4-1; abundance: NA; j_gene: TRBJ1-1; d_gene: NA; CDR3aa: CASSQRQVSEAFF; CDR3nt: TGCGCCAGCAGCCAACGACAGGTTTCTGAAGCTTTCTTT
v_gene: TRBV12-3/TRBV12-4; abundance: few; j_gene: TRBJ1-5; d_gene: NA; CDR3aa: CASSFSGNNQPQHF; CDR3nt: TGTGCCAGCAGTTTTTCGGGGAACAATCAGCCCCAGCATTTT
v_gene: TRBV4-3; abundance: few; j_gene: TRBJ2-5; d_gene: TRBD2; CDR3aa: CASSPGLAGVEIETQYF; CDR3nt: TGCGCCAGCAGCCCCGGACTAGCGGGAGTCGAGATAGAGACCCAGTACTTC
v_gene: TRBV7-9; abundance: NA; j_gene: TRBJ2-3; d_gene: NA; CDR3aa: CASSITRDVGNTQYF; CDR3nt: TGTGCCAGCAGCATTACCCGGGACGTAGGAAATACGCAGTATTTT
v_gene: TRBV6-1; abundance: NA; j_gene: TRBJ2-5; d_gene: TRBD2; CDR3aa: CARSDHSGGGETQYF; CDR3nt: TGTGCCAGAAGTGACCATAGCGGGGGTGGGGAGACCCAGTACTTC
v_gene: TRBV15; abundance: NA; j_gene: TRBJ2-2; d_gene: NA; CDR3aa: CATSRDRGTGELFF; CDR3nt: TGTGCCACCAGCAGAGATCGAGGCACCGGGGAGCTGTTTTTT
v_gene: TRBV7-6; abundance: NA; j_gene: TRBJ1-1; d_gene: NA; CDR3aa: CASSLGGASTEAFF; CDR3nt: TGTGCCAGCAGCTTAGGGGGAGCAAGCACTGAAGCTTTCTTT
v_gene: TRBV3-1; abundance: NA; j_gene: TRBJ1-2; d_gene: TRBD1; CDR3aa: CASSHAGTAMRGYTF; CDR3nt: TGTGCCAGCAGCCACGCCGGGACAGCGATGAGGGGCTACACCTTC
v_gene: TRBV20-1; abundance: NA; j_gene: TRBJ2-5; d_gene: TRBD2; CDR3aa: CSARDRRGFQETQYF; CDR3nt: TGCAGTGCTAGAGATCGGCGGGGGTTCCAAGAGACCCAGTACTTC
v_gene: TRBV29-1; abundance: NA; j_gene: TRBJ2-1; d_gene: NA; CDR3aa: CSANRVSYNEQFF; CDR3nt: TGCAGCGCTAACAGGGTCTCCTACAATGAGCAGTTCTTC
v_gene: TRBV7-9; abundance: NA; j_gene: TRBJ1-1; d_gene: NA; CDR3aa: CASSTPGVGTEAFF; CDR3nt: TGTGCCAGCAGCACCCCAGGTGTGGGCACTGAAGCTTTCTTT